This T cell receptor beta chain was captured in a study of T cell repertoires in cytomegalovirus infection (dated by TCRdb to between 2017 and 2020). About the study as a whole: The peptide stimulations were aimed at well-studied HLA-B-restricted epitopes as well as recently identified HLA-C-restricted CMV epitopes, whose presentation resists viral immunomodulation. Because public TCR beta signatures pointed to carriage of CMV infection together with the matching HLA type, the HLA type of each donor mattered for the analysis. The full study reports these points: Cumulative frequency of public TCR beta family members discriminated carriers of CMV infection plus the relevant HLA type in this cohort and an independent roughly 330-donor cohort. The ex vivo response was dominated by HLA-C-restricted CMV-specific TCR beta clonotypes, which also provided the single most frequent clonotype in two of eight donors.

The CDR3 measures 13 amino acids from cysteine to phenylalanine. Here the CDR3 DNA is all that survives: 39 bases in frame from base 1. Reading the germline V gene gives CDR1 SGHTA and CDR2 FQGNSA. At the junction V is shortened by 5 bases and J by 0 bases, with 7 bases in between. This clonotype appeared many times. This receptor's antigen is unknown. Qualities for individual bases were not recorded, and no much larger clone is one base off. The treatment or condition tag for this specimen amounts to: in vitro stimulation with specific CMV peptide epitopes to enrich CMV-specific T cells. TCRdb names Illumina HiSeq 1500 as the instrument used. TCRdb reanalyzed the raw reads on its own, using fastp at Q25 for trimming and MiXCR for clone calling, and kept in-frame beta chains. CDR3 protein duplicates are merged, each entry listing the most common genes and DNA. This sample has 250,000 to 300,000 distinct CDR3 sequences in its table, and 20% to 25% of those were observed once. The ten largest clones add up to approximately 19% of the sample.

This clonotype originated in a human donor in good health (CMV status not recorded). Some clones in this sample may be carry-over from other donors' samples. Sample: cultured PBMCs, taken from culture after CMV antigen stimulation. The receptor chain draws on TRBV7-2 and TRBJ1-1; no D gene can be assigned with confidence. This receptor has the CDR3 CASSRTMNTEAFF. The DNA is TGTGCCAGCAGCCGAACCATGAACACTGAAGCTTTCTTT.